These T cell receptor beta chains were read from a single sample in a study of radiation and T cells in renal cell carcinoma. Libraries were prepared by immunoSEQ multiplex PCR; TCRdb keeps only in-frame clonotypes and omits some of them. The profile shows about 130,000 clones, around 83% of them singletons. The sequenced sample was blood, obtained from a patient whose treatment included radiotherapy and nephrectomy. The receptors were gathered from a woman aged 60-75 years with renal cell carcinoma. Each CDR3 is given with its conserved first and last residue. Each record gives: D gene, J gene, V gene, clone size, CDR3 protein. D genes are given only for firm matches. The size field is filled for only some rows; it gives once, few, many or a size class.

TRBD2 TRBJ2-7 TRBV7-2 . CASSLSSGGSYEQYF
. TRBJ1-1 TRBV9 . CASSVDQGDTEAFF
. TRBJ2-7 TRBV15 . CATSRSGYEQYF
. TRBJ2-7 TRBV6-5 . CASSYSGTDSSYEQYF
TRBD2 TRBJ2-5 TRBV7-3 . CASSLAGVPGETQYF
. TRBJ2-5 TRBV5-8 . CASSLVQAGQETQYF
. TRBJ1-1 TRBV6-1 . CASYTTGRNTEAFF
. TRBJ1-3 TRBV19 few CASRPAYSGNTIYF
TRBD1 TRBJ2-7 TRBV10-2 once CASSDRTEFYEQYF
TRBD2 TRBJ2-3 TRBV5-4 . CASSSAGGLFTDTQYF
TRBD2 TRBJ2-7 TRBV6-1 . CASSVTSGGVYEQYF
. TRBJ2-3 TRBV10-3 . CATTNRDSTDTQYF
. TRBJ2-1 TRBV2 . CASSELGVSEQFF
. TRBJ2-7 TRBV28 few CASSLAATYEQYF
. TRBJ2-7 TRBV4-1 . CASSLRTDSSYEQYF
. TRBJ2-7 TRBV6-5 few CASSFAYEQYF
TRBD1 . TRBV9 . CASSRDRDRGREQYF
. TRBJ2-5 TRBV6-5 . CASRETGKETQYF
TRBD2 TRBJ2-1 TRBV5-1 . CASSLVLAVSSYNEQFF
TRBD1 TRBJ2-7 TRBV5-6 . CASSLRAGGEQYF
. TRBJ2-2 TRBV5-5 . CASSLAAGSDTGELFF
. TRBJ1-5 TRBV28 . CASKFGGTQHSNQPQHF
TRBD2 TRBJ2-3 TRBV9 . CASSVGPSGGVSTDTQYF
. TRBJ2-5 TRBV7-6 . CASSRPGSETQYF
TRBD1 TRBJ1-1 TRBV5-5 . CASSSYRGAAMNTEAFF
. TRBJ2-7 TRBV7-2 . CASSLGAGLAYEQYF
. TRBJ1-2 TRBV15 . CATSGRGLYGYTF
. TRBJ1-1 TRBV6-5 . CASSYSARGTEAFF
TRBD1 TRBJ2-5 TRBV6-5 . CASSYSRGIETQYF
. TRBJ2-7 TRBV19 . CASSAGTGRWDEQYF
. TRBJ2-1 TRBV25-1 . CASSEYGEQFF
. TRBJ2-5 TRBV11-2 once CASSVQTDFGTQYF
. TRBJ1-3 TRBV5-5 . CASSPDRLSGNTIYF
. TRBJ1-6 TRBV5-1 . CASSRENLHNSPLHF
. TRBJ1-5 TRBV30 few CAWSKGGSNQPQHF
. TRBJ1-2 TRBV6-5 . CASKRGDGYTF
. TRBJ2-2 TRBV2 . CASSEGGGNTGELFF
. TRBJ1-1 TRBV30 . CAWNKGTVNTEAFF
. TRBJ2-5 TRBV5-6 . CASSSPGLQETQYF
. TRBJ2-7 TRBV21-1 . CASSKRVRTRLFSYEQYF
TRBD2 TRBJ2-3 TRBV2 . CATTPGTSQADTQYF
TRBD2 TRBJ2-7 TRBV7-8 . CASSISGNSYEQYF
. TRBJ2-3 TRBV5-4 . CASSQRQAITDTQYF
. TRBJ2-7 TRBV2 . CASGRTDWSEQYF
TRBD1 TRBJ1-2 TRBV11-2 many CASSPRTGTADGYTF
TRBD1 . TRBV2 once CASSEQDRGLYEQYF
. TRBJ1-1 TRBV18 . CASSPRGNTEAFF
TRBD2 TRBJ2-1 TRBV19 once CASSIVLRTSFKLYNEQFF
TRBD1 TRBJ1-4 TRBV4-2 . CASSQPSGTGNEKLFF
. TRBJ2-5 TRBV7-2 . CASSLGGGRGGTQYF
. TRBJ1-5 TRBV29-1 . CSVGATDGQPQHF
. TRBJ2-5 TRBV7-9 . CASSPSVQLETQYF
. TRBJ2-1 TRBV19 . CASSIGRVNEQFF
TRBD2 TRBJ2-3 TRBV28 . CASTLYALAGGYTDTQYF
TRBD1 TRBJ1-5 TRBV7-9 few CASSLSPGQGVHNQPQHF
. TRBJ1-1 TRBV28 . CASSRGWGNTEAFF
. TRBJ2-5 TRBV2 . CASSVTKEETQYF
TRBD1 TRBJ1-3 TRBV10-1 . CASSDRQGPGGNTIYF
. TRBJ2-1 TRBV28 . CASAHTVTTDEQFF
. TRBJ2-5 TRBV5-1 . CASSPSPSVKETQYF